This TCR beta chain emerged from a study of T cells in localized non-small cell lung cancer. Whole-study results and caveats: Without multi-region sequencing, intratumor heterogeneity could not be excluded. Out of the top 100 tumor clones, a median about 58 were seen in adjacent lung. Peak T cell clonality was found in uninvolved adjacent lung, exceeding tumor.

The data were produced by immunoSEQ multiplex PCR, yet TCRdb's version contains in-frame clones alone and is incomplete. The sample has roughly 900 clones, 20% to 25% seen once. This clone was counted only a few times. The antigen is undetermined. The TCR sequence derives from a man aged 40 to 75 with stage III squamous cell lung carcinoma. The input for sequencing was normal lung tissue next to the tumor, taken before any cancer treatment.

The DNA for the CDR3 is TGTGCCAGCAGTGAAAACAGGGACACAGATACGCAGTATTTT. Translation: CASSENRDTDTQYF. This chain links TRBV9 with TRBJ2-3, with D perhaps matching TRBD1 (6 bases). From germline, CDR1 is SGDLS and CDR2 YYNGEE. The CDR3 contains 14 residues. Trimming shortened V by 5 bases and J by 2 bases, and 12 bases separated the two germline ends.